This TCR beta chain was observed in a study of cytomegalovirus exposure and HLA in healthy donors. General study points: The study put 150 to 200 TCR beta chains on its list as cytomegalovirus-associated. The analysis excluded some indistinguishable V segments, including TRBV6-2 and TRBV6-3.

PCR employed 60 Vbeta and 13 Jbeta primers. Repertoires were generated with immunoSEQ multiplex PCR, while TCRdb's copy carries only in-frame clones and drops some. The table for this sample gives roughly 80,000 clones. V was clipped by 2 bases and J by 7 bases, with 6 bases between them. CDR1 is KGHSH and CDR2 is LQKENI in the germline V gene. The CDR3 loop spans 13 amino acids. About this clone: The antigen remains undetermined.

The TCR comes from a woman younger than 45 in good health and CMV-seronegative. Sequenced: PBMCs. The chain employs TRBV18 and TRBJ1-6; no firm D call. CDR3 loop: CASSPERNSPLHF. Written as DNA, the CDR3 is TGTGCCAGCTCACCAGAGAGGAATTCACCCCTCCACTTT.